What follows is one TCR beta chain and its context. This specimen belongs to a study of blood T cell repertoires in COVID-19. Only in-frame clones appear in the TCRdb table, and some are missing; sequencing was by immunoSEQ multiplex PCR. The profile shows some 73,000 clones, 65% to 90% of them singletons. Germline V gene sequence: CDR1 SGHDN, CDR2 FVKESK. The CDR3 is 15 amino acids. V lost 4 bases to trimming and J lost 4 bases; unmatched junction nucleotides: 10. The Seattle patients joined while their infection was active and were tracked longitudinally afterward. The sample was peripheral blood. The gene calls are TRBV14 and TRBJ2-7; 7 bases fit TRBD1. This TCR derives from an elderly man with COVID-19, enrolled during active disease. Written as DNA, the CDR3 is TGTGCCAGCAGCCTCCAACAGGGGACCTTGTACGAGCAGTACTTC. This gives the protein CASSLQQGTLYEQYF.